This TCR beta chain was recovered during a study of cytomegalovirus exposure and HLA in healthy donors (dated by TCRdb to 2016 to 2017). In terms of the full investigation: An earlier analysis of approximately 640 of the donors reported more than 250 Gb of sequence data and 117 million unique TCR beta sequences from about 200 million T cells. About 310 gigabases of sequencing data and approximately 85 million unique TCR sequences were included in an early release covering 550 to 650 HLA-typed donors. Among the approximately 400 genotyped donors, around 81% belonged to the genetic ancestry cluster associated with self-reported Caucasian donors. The aim of the study was to test whether cataloging public T cell receptors could identify signatures of past pathogen exposure. The study used immunosequencing to profile the T cell repertoires of around 600 subjects and linked those repertoires to cytomegalovirus serostatus. In addition to the first cohort of hundreds of subjects, a separate validation cohort of approximately 110 different subjects was used. To predict cytomegalovirus infection status, the study brought together high-throughput TCR immunosequencing, statistical association of individual TCRs with disease status, and machine learning. To study patterns of TCR occurrence, a later analysis re-analyzed previously published TCR beta repertoires from under 750 donors and added high-resolution HLA genotyping. Rather than drawing on any new phenotypic data, the later analysis identified candidate immune exposures from TCR beta sequences and the way those sequences occurred across donors. An earlier analysis of fewer than 750 of the donors used high-throughput TCR beta sequencing to judge whether each TCR beta V gene segment behaved as functional or pseudogenic. Alongside the repertoire data, information on donor age, sex, ethnicity and CMV serostatus was compiled. In a later genetic analysis, genome-wide SNP genotypes for about 65% of the 666 donors were used, and that subset was treated as a discovery cohort. Every repertoire in the discovery cohort had been generated on one and the same sequencing platform. HLA typing included class I and class II loci at four-digit resolution. Typing coverage differed by locus: A, B, C, DRB1 and DQB1 were typed in about 620-640 donors, DQA1 in 522, DPA1 in roughly 590, and DPB1 in 400 to 490. Four or five DR-DQ haplotypes were treated as single units for association and clustering because of strong linkage in the cohort. On average, 235,054 unique TCR beta nucleotide sequences were sequenced per donor among 398 genotyped donors of the cohort, with 15% to 20% of those sequences being non-productive. Here is what the overall study found, with its caveats: Correlated functional status among segregating V segments might be attributable to linkage disequilibrium, but an unknown experimental factor could not be ruled out. A further reported finding was that TCR beta sequences accurately predicted the HLA-A and HLA-B alleles for most subjects in the first cohort. This cohort had only TCR beta chains sequenced, and the lack of alpha or paired-chain data limited which features could be detected. According to a later analysis, TCR association rates differed among HLA loci, with DRB1 alleles showing the most associated TCRs and HLA-C alleles showing the fewest. Most CMV-associated TCR beta chains appeared to be HLA-restricted in a later analysis, and the HLA associations seemed to be driven largely by CMV exposure. Most TCR sequences were observed very rarely across donors, whereas some public TCRs were present in many individuals. Immune exposure information for the cohort was limited to CMV serostatus. Because HLA typing was missing for some donors at each locus, association tests included only the typed subset. According to a later genetic analysis, donors in an Asian-associated ancestry cluster had fewer N-insertions in productive TCRs than the approximately 610-donor mean. A cluster of highly shared sequence variants was judged likely to represent a technical artifact of the sequencing pipeline. In a later genetic analysis, a missense DCLRE1C variant was associated with V-gene and J-gene trimming of TCR beta chains, and the association was replicated in an independent cohort. Specific HLA alleles were associated with over 15,000 TCR beta sequences at a false discovery rate of 0.05 in a later analysis. In an earlier analysis of some 540 of the donors, most TCR beta V segments appeared in productive rearrangements about 87% or about 30% of the time, broadly matching IMGT annotations. In both the original and validation cohorts, the classifier was reported to diagnose cytomegalovirus status with high specificity and sensitivity. Presence/absence analyses assumed roughly uniform sequencing depth across donors, an assumption that may not hold. The earlier analysis of around 600 of the donors excluded fewer than 20 rarely observed V segments, including chromosome 9 orphons, because counts were too low. The study listed 164 TCR beta chains as associated with cytomegalovirus. In a later analysis, HLA-associated TCR beta chains were found to be more clonally expanded and to have lower generation probabilities than equally common non-associated chains. Some IMGT-functional V segments, including TRBV6-2 and TRBV6-3, could not be told apart with the 87-base-pair reads, so those segments were excluded. It was suggested by the authors that the approach could potentially be generalized to other disease states and immunological phenotypes. A few of the identified cytomegalovirus-associated TCR beta chains were confirmed in vitro to be specific for cytomegalovirus antigens. When HLA alleles, especially DR and DQ, strongly co-occurred, TCR associations were difficult to assign to individual alleles. According to a later analysis, parvovirus B19, influenza, CMV and Epstein-Barr virus appeared linked to several top co-occurrence clusters.

A remark on this clone: Its antigen remains unidentified. Base-call qualities are not available, and no considerably larger clone is one nucleotide away.

Trimming removed 5 bases from V and 2 bases from J, leaving 13 bases between the germline ends. The germline V gene sets CDR1 to SGHTA and CDR2 to FQGTGA. From its cysteine to its phenylalanine, the CDR3 spans 15 amino acids. Only the CDR3 region is kept as DNA, spanning 45 bases read in frame from base 1. The cohort was made up of several hundred healthy bone marrow donors. Cohort members were all nominally healthy when sampled, although unrecorded immune exposures were likely present. The donor was CMV seronegative and was included in the group of a few hundred seronegative cohort members. A peripheral blood sample was provided by each donor, and peripheral blood mononuclear cells were used for TCR beta sequencing. The Qiagen DNeasy Blood Extraction Kit was used to extract genomic DNA from the blood cell samples. Libraries were made using the immunoSEQ multiplex PCR assay. The multiplex PCR relied on a mix of 60 forward primers for TCR Vbeta segments and 13 reverse primers for TCR Jbeta segments. The CDR3 region of rearranged TCR beta genes was amplified from genomic DNA by a multiplex PCR assay. The Illumina HiSeq System was used to sequence the amplified TCR beta libraries as 87-base-pair reads. The authors' pipeline ran thus. Across the 670 or so repertoires, a later analysis counted 80 million or so unique TCR beta chains, 8.5 million to 12 million of which were shared by at least two donors. Raw reads were error-corrected and collapsed into unique sequences with a nearest-neighbor algorithm that merged closely related sequences to remove PCR and sequencing errors. V, D and J gene segments were assigned by aligning CDR3 sequences to IMGT reference sequences. Each retained sequence needed at least a six-nucleotide match to both a V gene segment and a J gene segment. A rearrangement counted as productive if the CDR3 had no stop codons and remained in frame with V and J, and every other rearrangement counted as non-productive. CDR3 was defined by IMGT convention, running from the second conserved V-encoded cysteine to the conserved J-encoded phenylalanine. The earlier analysis of about 620 of the donors excluded sequences that lacked an unambiguous match to a single V gene segment. An earlier analysis of about 590 of the donors classified V segments as functional when productive rearrangements were above 56.7% and as segregating when the standard deviation between donors was above 5%. A statistical classification framework was developed to diagnose cytomegalovirus status using the catalog of TCR beta chain sequences. A later analysis assigned V and J genes by comparing TCR nucleotide sequences with IMGT/GENE-DB human TR gene sequences. The TCRdist pipeline was used in a later analysis to assign CDR3 sequences and most-parsimonious VDJ recombination scenarios. A later analysis defined each TCR beta chain by its CDR3 amino acid sequence plus V-gene family, and excluded reads lacking a unique V-gene family. To address suspected cross-contamination and a sequencing artifact, a later analysis removed around 590 highly shared, low-generation-probability nucleotide sequences. A later analysis calculated a clonal expansion index for each public chain from normalized within-repertoire ranks of inferred template counts. A later analysis computed generation probabilities with a VDJ recombination model fitted to out-of-frame rearrangements, and checked the results against IGoR. In a later analysis, hypergeometric tests were used to score TCR-TCR, TCR-HLA and TCR-CMV co-occurrence, with a repertoire-size bias correction applied to TCR pairs. A later analysis estimated false discovery rates by permuting HLA or CMV assignments 20 times. A later analysis grouped co-occurring TCRs with DBSCAN, adding TCRdist sequence similarity when clustering within HLA-allele-positive subsets. Co-occurrence clustering excluded repertoires with fewer than 30,000 or more than 120,000 public chains, plus five with anomalous nucleotide sharing. The source is immuneACCESS, and TCRdb retained only in-frame sequences with V and J called. Part of the clones is not carried over; for the studies checked, unresolved V genes explain less than half of this, and the remainder is unexplained. That table supplies the V and J calls and clone size; D and trimming were determined from the DNA. Counted in this sample were 150,000 to 200,000 clones; almost 85% of them appeared once. Approximately 0.51% of the sample is held by the ten biggest clonotypes.

Recombination joined TRBV7-3 with TRBJ2-1, with a weak D call of TRBD2 (5 bases match). Sequencing input: PBMCs. The source is a woman between 50 and 59 years old in good health and CMV-seronegative. The CDR3 region reads CASSHGLAAYNEQFF. The nucleotide sequence is TGTGCCAGCAGCCATGGACTGGCCGCCTACAATGAGCAGTTCTTC.